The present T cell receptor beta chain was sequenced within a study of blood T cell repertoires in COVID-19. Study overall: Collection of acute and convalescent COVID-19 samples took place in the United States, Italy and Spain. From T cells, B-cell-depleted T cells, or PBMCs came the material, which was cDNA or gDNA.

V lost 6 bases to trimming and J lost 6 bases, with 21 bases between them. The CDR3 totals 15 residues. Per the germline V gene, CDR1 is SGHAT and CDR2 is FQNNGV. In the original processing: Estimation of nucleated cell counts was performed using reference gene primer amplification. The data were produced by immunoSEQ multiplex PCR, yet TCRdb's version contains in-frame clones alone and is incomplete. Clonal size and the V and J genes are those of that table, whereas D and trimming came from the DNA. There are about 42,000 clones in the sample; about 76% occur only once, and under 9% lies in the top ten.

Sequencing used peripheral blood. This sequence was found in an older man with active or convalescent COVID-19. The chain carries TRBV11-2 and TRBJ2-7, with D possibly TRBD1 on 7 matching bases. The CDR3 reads CASRLTQGGSVEQYF. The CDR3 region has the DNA TGTGCCAGCAGACTGACCCAGGGGGGCTCCGTCGAGCAGTACTTC.